This T cell receptor (beta chain) was captured by sequencing in a study of T cells in Graves' hyperthyroidism and ophthalmopathy. Overall study findings and caveats: Expanded thyroid clonotypes (above 0.001) were mostly also found in blood. From stable hyperthyroidism, ophthalmopathy was separated by a 13 V-J model.

Germline CDR1 SGHAT, CDR2 FQDESV (reference sequence). Deletions cut 8 bases from V and 5 bases from J, with 24 bases between. CDR3 size: 17 residues. This clonotype has only a few counts. The antigen is unknown. Authors of the study amplified TCR beta CDR3 regions from RNA transcripts. When the TCR CDR3 underwent first-round RT-PCR, the HTBI primer set was used. TCRdb fed the multiplex PCR reads into MiXCR, producing one record per CDR3 protein. The sample carries 600,000 or so distinct CDR3 sequences, under 20% recorded once. Calling Graves' hyperthyroidism stable meant ophthalmopathy did not progress within 18 months.

Sequenced sample: blood. This receptor was identified in a woman younger than 45 with Graves' hyperthyroidism. The chain has TRBV11-1 and TRBJ2-2; tentative D call: TRBD2 (7 bases). CDR3 in amino acids: CASGGPRGGSNTGELFF. CDR3 nucleotides: TGTGCCAGCGGAGGCCCCAGGGGCGGGAGTAATACCGGGGAGCTGTTTTTT.